Given below is one T cell receptor beta chain in context. This specimen belongs to a study of PD-1 blockade in mismatch repair-deficient tumors. Data came from immunoSEQ multiplex PCR; TCRdb stores just in-frame clones and leaves some out. The sample has approximately 40,000 clones; around 79% are singletons. V was clipped by 4 bases and J by 0 bases, with 25 bases between them. This CDR3 spans 20 amino acids. Germline V gene sequence: CDR1 MNHEY, CDR2 SMNVEV (reference sequence). The gene calls are TRBV27 and TRBJ2-1; the D gene could be TRBD1 or TRBD2 (5 bases each). Sample: peripheral blood, taken 4 weeks after starting pembrolizumab. The TCR originated in an adult with mismatch repair-deficient cancer. The CDR3 protein is CASSSWTGTTRKSSYNEQFF. The CDR3 DNA is TGTGCCAGCAGTTCATGGACCGGGACGACACGAAAGAGCTCCTACAATGAGCAGTTCTTC.